These 15 T cell receptor beta chains share one sample of origin, sequenced in a study of regulatory T cells in long-lasting Graves disease (dated by TCRdb to 2020 to 2022). Interpreted using the paper, the time point label stands for: persistent/refractory GD, antithyroid drugs over 5 years with positive TRAb. For both TCR sequencing and RNA sequencing, RNA was extracted from PBMCs using TRIzol. Receptor amplification or capture employed multiplex PCR. Sequencing relied on an Illumina HiSeq 4000. TCR beta libraries were built with iRepertoire HTBI primers and Arm-PCR amplification of CDR3 regions. Starting from the raw public reads, TCRdb applied fastp trimming at Q25, assembled clones with MiXCR and retained in-frame beta chains. Identical CDR3 proteins give one entry, which carries the most common genes and DNA. Here the sample has roughly 500,000 distinct CDR3 sequences; 20% to 25% occur a single time. The ten largest clones add up to roughly 7% of the sample.

The material was peripheral blood mononuclear cells (PBMCs), obtained when the disease was refractory, from a patient treated with antithyroid drugs. The receptor source for this set is a female donor with Graves disease.

This clonotype was found many times. The V gene is TRBV7-2, the J gene TRBJ2-5; 9 bases map to TRBD1. The junction had 13 bases not matched to a gene; V was cut back by 5 bases and J by 9 bases. From germline, CDR1 is SGHTA and CDR2 FQGNSA. The CDR3 consists of 15 residues. CDR3 amino acids: CASSARQGVPGAQYF. CDR3 in DNA: TGTGCCAGCAGCGCCCGACAGGGGGTACCTGGGGCCCAGTACTTC. Combining the CDR3 with reference TRBV7-2 and TRBJ2-5 gives the whole variable domain GAGVSQSPSNKVTEKGKDVELRCDPISGHTALYWYRQSLGQGLEFLIYFQGNSAPDKSGLPSDRFSAERTGGSVSTLTIQRTQQEDSAVYLCASSARQGVPGAQYFGPGTRLLVL.

In its sample, this clonotype was seen many times. V usage is TRBV27 and J usage is TRBJ2-7; D gene unclear. With 2 bases removed from V and 5 bases from J, the gap between germline ends came to 13 bases. The CDR3 is 14 residues long. The germline V gene has CDR1 MNHEY and CDR2 SMNVEV (reference sequence). In nucleotides, the CDR3 is TGTGCCAGCAGTTTAGTGGGCAGTCTCCACGAGCAGTACTTC. It codes for CASSLVGSLHEQYF.

This chain joins TRBV5-1 and TRBJ2-4, with 9 bases identical to TRBD1. Germline lookup yields CDR1 SGHRS and CDR2 YFSETQ. V lost 4 bases, J lost 8 bases, and 13 bases stayed unmatched. The CDR3 runs 16 residues. Here the CDR3 reads CASSPGTGPTVDIQYF. The CDR3 bases are TGCGCCAGCAGCCCCGGGACAGGGCCCACCGTGGACATTCAGTACTTC.

This clonotype was found once. The rearrangement links TRBV7-2 to TRBJ1-3, with D tentatively TRBD1 (6 bases). V gave up 5 bases and J gave up 2 bases, with 13 bases separating them. Per the germline V gene, CDR1 is SGHTA and CDR2 is FQGNSA. This CDR3 is 15 amino acids long. The CDR3 nucleotides are TGTGCCAGCAGCCTAGGGGGGGGCACTGGAAACACCATATATTTT. Translating it yields CASSLGGGTGNTIYF.

This clonotype was detected ten times or more. The chain links TRBV28 to TRBJ1-2; D may be TRBD1 (5 bases). Trimming pared 1 base from V and 4 bases from J, leaving 13 bases between. There are 15 residues in the CDR3. Germline V gene sequence: CDR1 MDHEN, CDR2 SYDVKM. This CDR3 is CASSLSTGTIYGYTF. In nucleotides, the CDR3 is TGTGCCAGCAGTTTATCCACCGGGACTATCTATGGCTACACCTTC.

To note about this clonotype: A read error may be the cause here, since a much bigger clone is one base away. The gene calls are TRBV5-1 and TRBJ2-7, with D possibly called TRBD1 or TRBD2 (5 bases each). Germline V gene lookup returns CDR1 SGHRS and CDR2 YFSETQ. CDR3 length equals 14 residues. The CDR3 loop reads CASSKGTPGTEQCF. The CDR3 DNA is TGCGCCAGCAGCAAAGGGACCCCCGGGACCGAGCAGTGCTTC.

The gene calls are TRBV7-9 and TRBJ2-7; D is perhaps TRBD2 (5 bases). Trimming removed 6 bases from V and 0 bases from J, with 9 bases in between. Germline V lookup: CDR1 SEHNR, CDR2 FQNEAQ (reference sequence). The CDR3 extends over 13 amino acids. The CDR3 sequence is CASRWSGSYEQYF. The CDR3 nucleotides read TGTGCCAGCAGGTGGAGCGGCTCCTACGAGCAGTACTTC.

The chain joins TRBV28 to TRBJ2-5; D remains ambiguous. The CDR3 runs to 14 residues. Germline CDR1 and CDR2: MDHEN and SYDVKM. V was shortened by 2 bases and J by 1 base, with 8 bases between the two germline ends. CDR3 residues: CASSLMDLQETQYF. The CDR3 DNA sequence: TGTGCCAGCAGTTTAATGGACCTCCAAGAGACCCAGTACTTC.

In its sample, this clonotype was seen many times. This chain uses TRBV12-3 or TRBV12-4 with TRBJ2-7; D gene unclear. Trimming left V 3 bases short and J 2 bases short, with 8 bases between. The CDR3 has 13 residues. Here the CDR3 DNA reads TGTGCCAGCAGTTTTGGGTCCACCTACGAGCAGTACTTC. Protein product: CASSFGSTYEQYF.

This clonotype was detected many times. The chain recombines TRBV12-3 or TRBV12-4 with TRBJ1-2; no firm D call. CDR3 length equals 12 residues. Trimming left V 1 base short and J 5 bases short, with 5 bases between. The CDR3 here is CASSLGQYGYTF. CDR3 coding DNA: TGTGCCAGCAGTTTAGGGCAGTATGGCTACACCTTC.

The chain couples TRBV6-1 to TRBJ2-1, with 7 bases fitting TRBD1. CDR1 MNHNS and CDR2 SASEGT come from the germline V gene. The CDR3 is 16 residues long. V shed 6 bases and J 4 bases; nucleotides not matched to a gene: 12. CDR3 in amino acids: CASRPHRDSRYNEQFF. The CDR3 nucleotides are TGTGCCAGCAGACCTCACCGGGACAGCCGATACAATGAGCAGTTCTTC.

This clonotype was detected ten times or more. The rearrangement uses TRBV11-2 and TRBJ1-6; a possible D gene is TRBD1 (5 bases). Germline loops: CDR1 SGHAT, CDR2 FQNNGV. V shed 7 bases and J shed 4 bases, with 23 bases lying between them. There are 18 residues in the CDR3. CDR3 sequence (DNA): TGTGCCAGCAACCACCCTCTTTCCGTCCAGGGTTATAATTCACCCCTCCACTTT. This encodes CASNHPLSVQGYNSPLHF. Full variable domain (remainder filled in from reference TRBV11-2 and TRBJ1-6): EAGVAQSPRYKIIEKRQSVAFWCNPISGHATLYWYQQILGQGPKLLIQFQNNGVVDDSQLPKDRFSAERLKGVDSTLKIQPAKLEDSAVYLCASNHPLSVQGYNSPLHFGNGTRLTVT.

This clonotype has at least ten counts. J is TRBJ2-7 and V is TRBV5-1, with 9 bases fitting TRBD2. CDR1 is SGHRS, CDR2 YFSETQ, per germline. The CDR3 is made up of 15 amino acids. The V gene end was trimmed by 4 bases and the J gene end by 5 bases; junction bases not matched to a gene: 10. CDR3 bases: TGCGCCAGCAGCGCACTAGCGGGCAAACCCGACGAGCAGTACTTC. Encoded protein: CASSALAGKPDEQYF.

This clonotype occurred many times. The chain carries TRBV2 and TRBJ2-7; D is possibly TRBD1 (6 bases). CDR3 size: 12 residues. Germline loops: CDR1 SNHLY, CDR2 FYNNEI. V shed 7 bases and J shed 2 bases, with 9 bases lying between them. CDR3 coding DNA: TGTGCCAGCATGGGGGCCCCCTACGAGCAGTACTTC. Protein: CASMGAPYEQYF.

The table lists this clonotype with many counts. The chain couples TRBV7-2 to TRBJ2-5; possibly TRBD1 for D (5 bases). Germline CDR1 SGHTA, CDR2 FQGNSA. V dropped 3 bases and J dropped 2 bases, with 10 bases sitting between them. The CDR3 is 14 amino acids. The CDR3 sequence: CASSLVSGQETQYF. CDR3 DNA sequence: TGTGCCAGCAGCTTGGTCTCAGGGCAAGAGACCCAGTACTTC. Supplemented by reference TRBV7-2 and TRBJ2-5, the full variable domain reads GAGVSQSPSNKVTEKGKDVELRCDPISGHTALYWYRQSLGQGLEFLIYFQGNSAPDKSGLPSDRFSAERTGGSVSTLTIQRTQQEDSAVYLCASSLVSGQETQYFGPGTRLLVL.